Presented here are 11 T cell receptor beta chains from one specimen sequenced in a study of shared clonotypes between healthy human individuals. Sequenced by immunoSEQ multiplex PCR; TCRdb stores in-frame clones only, minus some. Among about 490,000 clones, roughly four fifths were seen once, and the ten largest hold about an eighth. The sequenced sample consisted of PBMCs. Every receptor here comes from a woman aged 40 to 55 in good health. Some clones in this sample may be carry-over from other donors' samples.

The chain is built from TRBV4-3 and TRBJ2-3; 7 bases match TRBD2. Germline V gene sequence: CDR1 LGHNA, CDR2 YSLEER. The CDR3 covers 15 residues. J lost 2 bases, V lost 1 base, and 3 bases had no gene match. Written as DNA, the CDR3 is TGCGCCAGCAGCCAAGGGGGGGGTAACACAGATACGCAGTATTTT. This encodes CASSQGGGNTDTQYF.

With regard to this clone: One base separates it from a far larger clone, so it is likely a read error. V usage is TRBV2 and J usage is TRBJ2-1, with TRBD1 as a possible D gene (5 bases). The length of the CDR3 is 12 residues. Germline CDR1 is SNHLY and CDR2 is FYNNEI. V dropped 6 bases and J dropped 9 bases, with 12 bases sitting between them. This chain's CDR3 is CASRTAGGEQFF. The CDR3 bases are TGTGCCAGCAGGACAGCAGGTGGTGAGCAGTTCTTC.

This sequence joins TRBV4-2 and TRBJ2-7, with 9 bases fitting TRBD2. CDR3 length: 19 amino acids. Trimming removed 3 bases from V and 2 bases from J; junction bases left unmatched: 17. Per germline, CDR1 LGHNA and CDR2 YNFKEQ. DNA for the CDR3: TGTGCCAGCAGCCATGAGGGTATCTTATCTAGCGGGGAAACCTACGAGCAGTACTTC. Its translation is CASSHEGILSSGETYEQYF.

About this clone itself: The sample has other DNA sequences that encode this CDR3 too. The chain uses TRBV11-2 and TRBJ2-1, with TRBD2 matching 10 bases. Germline V gene lookup returns CDR1 SGHAT and CDR2 FQNNGV. The junction had 5 bases not matched to a gene; V was cut back by 0 bases and J by 3 bases. The CDR3 covers 17 residues. CDR3 DNA: TGTGCCAGCAGCTTAGATTCTGGGACTAGCGACTACAATGAGCAGTTCTTC. Translated: CASSLDSGTSDYNEQFF. Full variable domain (missing parts from reference TRBV11-2 and TRBJ2-1): EAGVAQSPRYKIIEKRQSVAFWCNPISGHATLYWYQQILGQGPKLLIQFQNNGVVDDSQLPKDRFSAERLKGVDSTLKIQPAKLEDSAVYLCASSLDSGTSDYNEQFFGPGTRLTVL.

This clone showed up just a few times. V gene TRBV21-1 combines with J gene TRBJ1-1; the table calls TRBD1, which could not be checked here. TRBV21-1 constitutes a pseudogene. There are 16 residues in the CDR3. The CDR3 DNA reads as TGTGCCAGCAGCAAAGCAGTGAACAGGGCGGACACTGAAGCTTTCTTT. Amino acid sequence: CASSKAVNRADTEAFF.

The V call is TRBV4-3, the J call TRBJ2-6, with D perhaps TRBD1 (6 bases). The germline gives CDR1 LGHNA, CDR2 YSLEER. The CDR3 loop spans 16 amino acids. The V end lost 3 bases, the J end lost 1 base, and 10 bases lay between the germline ends. In DNA, the CDR3 is TGCGCCAGCAGCCAGGCTGGGACATCTGGGGCCAACGTCCTGACTTTC. It yields the protein CASSQAGTSGANVLTF.

The chain uses TRBV5-1 and TRBJ1-2; D unresolved. The germline V gene has CDR1 SGHRS and CDR2 YFSETQ. Trimming cost V 0 bases and J 7 bases, with 13 bases left between them. The CDR3 is 14 residues long. This CDR3 reads CASSLASVPGGYTF. The CDR3 coding sequence is TGCGCCAGCAGCTTGGCGTCGGTTCCGGGTGGCTACACCTTC.

The genes are TRBV10-2 and TRBJ2-3, with TRBD2 matching over 16 bases. Germline CDR1 and CDR2: WSHSY and SAAADI. CDR3 size: 15 residues. V trimming: 8 bases; J trimming: 10 bases; junction bases outside the gene matches: 9. The CDR3 is CASRGTSGRGTAQYF. DNA for the CDR3: TGCGCCAGCCGAGGGACTAGCGGGAGGGGAACGGCGCAGTATTTT.

The J gene is TRBJ2-1, the V gene TRBV2, with D possibly matching TRBD1 (6 bases). Between the trimmed V and J ends, which lost 4 bases and 1 base, there was a span of 23 bases. Germline V CDR1 and CDR2: SNHLY, FYNNEI. The CDR3 totals 19 residues. CDR3 nucleotides: TGTGCCAGCAGTGGACCCGGGCCAGGGGTTGGTGGGTCCTACAATGAGCAGTTCTTC. Residues: CASSGPGPGVGGSYNEQFF.

This rearrangement joins TRBV28 to TRBJ2-1; TRBD1 agrees at 9 bases. This CDR3 has 14 amino acids. V shed 5 bases and J 1 base; nucleotides not matched to a gene: 0. Germline V gene lookup returns CDR1 MDHEN and CDR2 SYDVKM. CDR3 sequence reads: CASSGTGSYNEQFF. Here the CDR3 DNA reads TGTGCCAGCAGTGGGACAGGGTCCTACAATGAGCAGTTCTTC.

The genes are TRBV7-3 and TRBJ2-3, with 8 bases fitting TRBD2. The CDR3 consists of 15 residues. The germline V gene has CDR1 SGHTA and CDR2 FQGTGA. V shed 5 bases, J shed 5 bases, and the junction held 9 bases outside the gene matches. CDR3 residues: CASSPAGGGIDTQYF. For the CDR3, the DNA is TGTGCCAGCAGCCCCGCGGGAGGTGGTATAGATACGCAGTATTTT. The whole variable domain, remainder taken from reference TRBV7-3 and TRBJ2-3, is GAGVSQTPSNKVTEKGKYVELRCDPISGHTALYWYRQSLGQGPEFLIYFQGTGAADDSGLPNDRFFAVRPEGSVSTLKIQRTERGDSAVYLCASSPAGGGIDTQYFGPGTRLTVL.